This T cell receptor beta chain was recorded in a study of blood T cell repertoires in COVID-19. Study details: The origin of the acute and convalescent COVID-19 samples was the United States, Italy and Spain.

Produced via immunoSEQ multiplex PCR; TCRdb's table is partial and in-frame only. The table lists approximately 400,000 clones, approximately 90% of them singletons, with about 0.9% in the top ten. Individuals drawn from 24 US areas were about 18 to 95 years old. In the 2 weeks before study entry, exposed participants met a COVID-19 case, which was PCR-confirmed or clinician-diagnosed. Sequenced: PBMCs or T cells enriched from blood (not recorded which). This clonotype was sampled from a woman in her thirties or forties who had been exposed to COVID-19.

For the CDR3, the DNA is TGTGCCACCAGTGATGCACAGAACTCTGGAAACACCATATATTTT. Protein: CATSDAQNSGNTIYF. The V call is TRBV24-1, the J call TRBJ1-3; D remains ambiguous. The V end lost 3 bases, the J end lost 0 bases, and 8 bases lay between the germline ends. This CDR3 is 15 amino acids long. CDR1 and CDR2 (germline): KGHDR, SFDVKD.